This T cell receptor beta chain was found in a study of CD8+ T cells in alopecia areata. Study-wide results and caveats: Resident alphabeta T-cell populations of normal skin are likewise subject to sequencing in scalp samples.

V shed 2 bases, J shed 0 bases, and the junction held 4 bases outside the gene matches. This CDR3 spans 15 amino acids. Germline values: CDR1 MNHEY, CDR2 SMNVEV (reference sequence). As regards this clone: Its antigen remains unknown.

Extraction and reverse transcription of RNA yielded cDNA as the sequencing template. Generated by immunoSEQ multiplex PCR, the TCRdb table keeps only in-frame clones and is missing some. In the table there are 150,000 or so clones, around 47% of which are singletons. PBMCs, the starting material, were the source of sorted CD4+ and CD8+ T cells. This clonotype was sampled from a human donor with alopecia areata. V is TRBV27 and J is TRBJ2-7; TRBD2 aligns across 7 bases. Sequenced: CD4+ T cells sorted from blood. The CDR3 coding sequence is TGTGCCAGCAGTTTAAGGCGGGGGTCCTCCTACGAGCAGTACTTC. Its translation: CASSLRRGSSYEQYF.